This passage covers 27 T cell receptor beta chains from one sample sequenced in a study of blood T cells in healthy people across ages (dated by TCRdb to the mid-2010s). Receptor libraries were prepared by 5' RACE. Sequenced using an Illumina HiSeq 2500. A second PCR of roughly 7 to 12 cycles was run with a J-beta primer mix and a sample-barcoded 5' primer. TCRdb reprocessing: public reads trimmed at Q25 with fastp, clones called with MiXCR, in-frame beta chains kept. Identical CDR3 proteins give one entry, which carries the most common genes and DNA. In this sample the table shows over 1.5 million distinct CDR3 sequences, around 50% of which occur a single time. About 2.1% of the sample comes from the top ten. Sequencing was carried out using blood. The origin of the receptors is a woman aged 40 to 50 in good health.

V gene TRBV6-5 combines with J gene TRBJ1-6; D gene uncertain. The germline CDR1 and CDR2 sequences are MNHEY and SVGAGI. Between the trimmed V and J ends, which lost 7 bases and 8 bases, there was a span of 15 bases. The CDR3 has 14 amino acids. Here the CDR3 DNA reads TGTGCCAGCACCCCGTTCAGGACGGATTCACCCCTCCACTTT. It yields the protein CASTPFRTDSPLHF.

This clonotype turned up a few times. The CDR3 DNA reads TGTGCCAGCAGTTATGAGGGGGAGGGAGAGACCCAGTACTTC. Its protein product is CASSYEGEGETQYF. The chain uses TRBV6-5 and TRBJ2-5; D might be TRBD2 (7 bases). Germline V lookup: CDR1 MNHEY, CDR2 SVGAGI. This CDR3 comprises 14 residues. Deletions cut 3 bases from V and 4 bases from J, with 12 bases between.

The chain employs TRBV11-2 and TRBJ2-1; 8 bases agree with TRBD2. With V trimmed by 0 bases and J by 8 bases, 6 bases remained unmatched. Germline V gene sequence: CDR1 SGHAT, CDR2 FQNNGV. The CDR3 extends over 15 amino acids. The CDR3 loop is CASSLDAGGFDEQFF. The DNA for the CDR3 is TGTGCCAGCAGCTTAGATGCGGGAGGATTCGATGAGCAGTTCTTC.

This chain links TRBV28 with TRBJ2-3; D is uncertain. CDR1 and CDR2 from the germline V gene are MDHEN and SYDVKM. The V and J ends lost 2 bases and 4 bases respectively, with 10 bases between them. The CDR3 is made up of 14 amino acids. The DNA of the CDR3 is TGTGCCAGCAGTTTACTAGAAAAGCCAGATACGCAGTATTTT. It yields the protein CASSLLEKPDTQYF.

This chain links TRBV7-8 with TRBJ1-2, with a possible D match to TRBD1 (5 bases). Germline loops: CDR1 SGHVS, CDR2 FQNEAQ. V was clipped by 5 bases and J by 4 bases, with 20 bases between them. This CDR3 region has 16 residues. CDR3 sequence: CASSADPMGGSYGYTF. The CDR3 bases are TGTGCCAGCAGCGCGGACCCAATGGGGGGGAGCTATGGCTACACCTTC.

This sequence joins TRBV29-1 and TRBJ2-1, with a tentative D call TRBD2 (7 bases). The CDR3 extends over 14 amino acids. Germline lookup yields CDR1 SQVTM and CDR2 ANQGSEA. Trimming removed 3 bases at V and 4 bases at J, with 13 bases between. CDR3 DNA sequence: TGCAGCGTTGAGTCGGGGGGCGGGTACAATGAGCAGTTCTTC. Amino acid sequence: CSVESGGGYNEQFF.

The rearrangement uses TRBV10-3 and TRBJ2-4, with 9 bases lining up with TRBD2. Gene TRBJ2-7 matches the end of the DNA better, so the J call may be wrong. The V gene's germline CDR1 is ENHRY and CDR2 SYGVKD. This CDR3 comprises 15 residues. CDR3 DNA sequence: TGTGCCATCAGTGAAGTAGCGGGGGAATCTGGCGAGCAGTACTTC. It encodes CAISEVAGESGEQYF.

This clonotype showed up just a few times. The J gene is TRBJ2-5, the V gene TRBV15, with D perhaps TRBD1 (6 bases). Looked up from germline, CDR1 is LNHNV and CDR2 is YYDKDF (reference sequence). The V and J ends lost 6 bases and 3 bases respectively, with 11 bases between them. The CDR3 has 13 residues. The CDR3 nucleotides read TGTGCCACCAGGTGGGCAGGGGAAGAGACCCAGTACTTC. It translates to CATRWAGEETQYF.

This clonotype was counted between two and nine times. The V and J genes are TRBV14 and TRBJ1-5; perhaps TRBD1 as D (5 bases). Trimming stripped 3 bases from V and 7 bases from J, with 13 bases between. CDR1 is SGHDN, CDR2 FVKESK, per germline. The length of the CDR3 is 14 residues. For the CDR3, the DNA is TGTGCCAGCAGCCATCGTAGGGGAGGCCAGCCCCAGCATTTT. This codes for CASSHRRGGQPQHF.

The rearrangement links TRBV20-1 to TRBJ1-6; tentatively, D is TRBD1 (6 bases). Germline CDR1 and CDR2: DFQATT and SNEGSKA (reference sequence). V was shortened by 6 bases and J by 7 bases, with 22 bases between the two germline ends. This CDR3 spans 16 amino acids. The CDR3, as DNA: TGCAGTGCGCATTTGGGGGCCCCAGGAGGGAATTCACCCCTCCACTTT. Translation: CSAHLGAPGGNSPLHF.

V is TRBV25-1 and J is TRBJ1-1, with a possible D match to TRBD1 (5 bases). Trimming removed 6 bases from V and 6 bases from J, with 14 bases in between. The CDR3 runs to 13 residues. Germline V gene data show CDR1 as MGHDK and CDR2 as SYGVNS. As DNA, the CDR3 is TGTGCCAGCAGGGCAACAGGTAGGGCTGAAGCTTTCTTT. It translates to CASRATGRAEAFF.

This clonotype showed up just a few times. The CDR3 region is CATSDRTWTEQYF. CDR3 in DNA: TGTGCCACCAGTGATAGAACCTGGACCGAGCAGTACTTC. The chain couples TRBV24-1 to TRBJ2-5; no clear D gene. The end of the DNA fits TRBJ2-7 better, so the J call may be wrong. Germline loops: CDR1 KGHDR, CDR2 SFDVKD. The CDR3 has 13 residues.

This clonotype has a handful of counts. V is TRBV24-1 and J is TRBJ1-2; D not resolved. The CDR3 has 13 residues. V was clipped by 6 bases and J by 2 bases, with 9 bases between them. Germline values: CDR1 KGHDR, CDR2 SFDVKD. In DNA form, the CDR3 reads TGTGCCACCAGTCCGACATCGAACTATGGCTACACCTTC. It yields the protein CATSPTSNYGYTF.

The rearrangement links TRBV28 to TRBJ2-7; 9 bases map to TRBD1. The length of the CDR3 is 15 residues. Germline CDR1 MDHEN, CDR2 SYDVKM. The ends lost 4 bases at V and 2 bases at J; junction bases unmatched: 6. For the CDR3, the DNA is TGTGCCAGCAGTTACCGGGACAGGGCCCCCTACGAGCAGTACTTC. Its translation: CASSYRDRAPYEQYF.

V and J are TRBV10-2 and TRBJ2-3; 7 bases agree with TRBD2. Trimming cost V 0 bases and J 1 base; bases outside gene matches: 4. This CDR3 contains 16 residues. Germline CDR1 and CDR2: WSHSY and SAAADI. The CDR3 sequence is CASSESVRGGTDTQYF. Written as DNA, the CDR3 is TGCGCCAGCAGTGAGTCGGTTCGGGGGGGCACAGATACGCAGTATTTT.

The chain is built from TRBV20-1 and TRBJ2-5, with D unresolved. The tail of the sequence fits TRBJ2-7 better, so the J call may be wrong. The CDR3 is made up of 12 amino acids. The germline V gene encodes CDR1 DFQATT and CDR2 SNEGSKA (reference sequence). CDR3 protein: CSASQIPYEQYF. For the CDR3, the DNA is TGCAGTGCTAGTCAGATTCCCTACGAGCAGTACTTC.

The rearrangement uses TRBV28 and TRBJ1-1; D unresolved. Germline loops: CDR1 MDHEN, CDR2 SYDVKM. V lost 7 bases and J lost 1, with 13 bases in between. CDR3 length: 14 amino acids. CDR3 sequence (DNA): TGTGCCAGCACCTCATCAGGTAGGAACACTGAAGCTTTCTTT. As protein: CASTSSGRNTEAFF.

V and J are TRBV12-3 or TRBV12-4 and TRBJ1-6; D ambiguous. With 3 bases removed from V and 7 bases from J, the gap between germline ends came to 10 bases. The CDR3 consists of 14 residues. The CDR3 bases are TGTGCCAGCAGTTTGCAGCAAGAAAATTCACCCCTCCACTTT. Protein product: CASSLQQENSPLHF.

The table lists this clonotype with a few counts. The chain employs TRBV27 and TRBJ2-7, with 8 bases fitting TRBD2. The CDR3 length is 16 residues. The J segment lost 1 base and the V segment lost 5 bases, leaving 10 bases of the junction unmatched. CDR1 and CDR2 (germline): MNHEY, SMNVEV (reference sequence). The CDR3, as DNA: TGTGCCAGCAGTGGAGGGAGCGGGGGTCCTTCCTACGAGCAGTACTTC. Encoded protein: CASSGGSGGPSYEQYF.

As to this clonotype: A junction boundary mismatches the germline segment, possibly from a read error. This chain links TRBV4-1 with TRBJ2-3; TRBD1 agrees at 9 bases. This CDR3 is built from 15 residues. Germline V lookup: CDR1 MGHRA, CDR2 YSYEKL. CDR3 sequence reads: CAGSQETGGADTQYF. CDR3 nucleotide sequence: TGCGCCGGCAGCCAAGAGACAGGGGGTGCAGATACGCAGTATTTT.

This CDR3 is CASSFQSPDNSPLHF. CDR3 in DNA: TGCGCCAGCAGCTTCCAGTCCCCTGATAATTCACCCCTCCACTTT. This chain uses TRBV5-1 with TRBJ1-6; D remains unclear. This CDR3 has 15 residues. Trimming took off 2 bases at V and 5 bases at J, with 11 bases between the two ends. The germline gives CDR1 SGHRS, CDR2 YFSETQ.

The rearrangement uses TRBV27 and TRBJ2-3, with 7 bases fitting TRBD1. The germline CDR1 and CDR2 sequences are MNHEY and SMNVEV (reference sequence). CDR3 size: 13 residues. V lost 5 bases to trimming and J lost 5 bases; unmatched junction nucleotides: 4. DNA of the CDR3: TGTGCCAGCAGTCCGACAGGGAAAGATACGCAGTATTTT. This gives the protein CASSPTGKDTQYF.

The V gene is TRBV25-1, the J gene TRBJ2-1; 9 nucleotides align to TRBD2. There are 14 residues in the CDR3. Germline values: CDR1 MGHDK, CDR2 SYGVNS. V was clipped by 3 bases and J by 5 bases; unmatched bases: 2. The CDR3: CASSERGGDNEQFF. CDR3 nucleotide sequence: TGTGCCAGCAGTGAGCGCGGGGGGGACAATGAGCAGTTCTTC.

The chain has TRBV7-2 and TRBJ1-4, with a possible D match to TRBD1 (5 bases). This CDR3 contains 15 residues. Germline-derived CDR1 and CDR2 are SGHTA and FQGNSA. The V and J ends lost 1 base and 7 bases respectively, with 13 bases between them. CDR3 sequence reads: CASSLGRGGGEKLFF. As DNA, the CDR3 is TGTGCCAGCAGCTTAGGGCGTGGGGGAGGTGAAAAACTGTTTTTT.

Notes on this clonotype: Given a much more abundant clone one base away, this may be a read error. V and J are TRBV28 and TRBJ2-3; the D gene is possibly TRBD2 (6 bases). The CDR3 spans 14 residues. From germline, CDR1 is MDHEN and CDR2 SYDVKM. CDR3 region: CVSSPRRGLDTQYF. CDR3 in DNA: TGTGTCAGCAGCCCGAGGAGGGGATTAGATACGCAGTATTTT.

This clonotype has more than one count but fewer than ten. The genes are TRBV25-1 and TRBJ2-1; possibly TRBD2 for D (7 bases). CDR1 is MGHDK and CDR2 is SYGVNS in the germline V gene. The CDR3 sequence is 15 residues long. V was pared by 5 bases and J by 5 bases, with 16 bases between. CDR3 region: CASSYGGGLHNEQFF. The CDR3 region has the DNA TGTGCCAGCAGTTATGGGGGGGGCCTCCACAATGAGCAGTTCTTC.

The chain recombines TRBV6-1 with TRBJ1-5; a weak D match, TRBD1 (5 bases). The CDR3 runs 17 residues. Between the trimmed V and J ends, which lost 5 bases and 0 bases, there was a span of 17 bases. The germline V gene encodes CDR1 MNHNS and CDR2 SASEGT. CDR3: CASSLRDPSGSNQPQHF. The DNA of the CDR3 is TGTGCCAGCAGTCTCAGGGACCCGTCAGGTAGCAATCAGCCCCAGCATTTT.